This is a list of T cell receptor beta chains from one sample in a study of blood T cell repertoires in COVID-19. Generated by immunoSEQ multiplex PCR, the TCRdb table keeps only in-frame clones and is missing some. The sample has a few hundred thousand clones, about 89% seen once; the top ten hold roughly an eighth. The sample consisted of peripheral blood. The receptors derive from a woman between 55 and 75 years old with acute or convalescent COVID-19. Each CDR3 is given with its conserved first and last residue. A D gene is named only where the DNA matches it firmly. Rows may omit the clone size; those that give it use once, few, many or a size class.

CDR3nt,CDR3aa,j_gene,v_gene,abundance,d_gene
TGCGCCAGCAGGGGAGCGGGAGAGACCTTATACAATGAGCAGTTCTTC,CASRGAGETLYNEQFF,TRBJ2-1,TRBV10-1,NA,TRBD2
TGTGCCAGCAGTTTGGGCCAGAACTATGGCTACACCTTC,CASSLGQNYGYTF,TRBJ1-2,TRBV28,NA,NA
TGTGCCAGCAGTTCTAGGGGCCGCCAAGCTTTCTTT,CASSSRGRQAFF,TRBJ1-1,TRBV28,NA,NA
TGTGCCACCACCCCGGACAGGGCCGGCACTGAAGCTTTCTTT,CATTPDRAGTEAFF,TRBJ1-1,TRBV15,NA,TRBD1
TGTGCCAGCAGACGGACAGCCTACGAGCAGTACTTC,CASRRTAYEQYF,TRBJ2-7,TRBV6-5,few,NA
TGTGCCAGCAGTCCGCTAGATTACAGGGGACCGGAATCCTACGAGCAGTACTTC,CASSPLDYRGPESYEQYF,TRBJ2-7,TRBV27,NA,TRBD1
TGTGCCAGCAGTTTAGGGGGGAGTAACTATGGCTACACCTTC,CASSLGGSNYGYTF,TRBJ1-2,TRBV28,NA,NA
TGCGCCAGCAGCTTCGGACAGAGGTACAATGAGCAGTTCTTC,CASSFGQRYNEQFF,TRBJ2-1,TRBV5-1,NA,NA
TGTGCCAGCAGTTGGCGGGACAGGGGGGTCTACGAGCAGTACTTC,CASSWRDRGVYEQYF,TRBJ2-7,TRBV6-5,NA,TRBD1
TGTGCCAGCAGCTTGTACAGGGGGCAGGATGAAGCTTTCTTT,CASSLYRGQDEAFF,TRBJ1-1,TRBV5-6,NA,TRBD1
TGTGCCAGCAGCCTGGGGACTCGAGAGACCCAGTACTTC,CASSLGTRETQYF,TRBJ2-5,TRBV7-3,NA,NA
TGCGCCAGCAGCTTGTCCAGGGGGAGGTTGGAGACCCAGTACTTC,CASSLSRGRLETQYF,TRBJ2-5,TRBV5-1,NA,NA
TGTGCCAGCAGCTTAGAGGACGGTGGAGGCCAGCCCCAGCATTTT,CASSLEDGGGQPQHF,TRBJ1-5,TRBV7-9,NA,NA
TGTGCCATCAGTGAGTCGAATCAGGGCTATGGCTACACCTTC,CAISESNQGYGYTF,TRBJ1-2,TRBV10-3,once,NA
TGTGCCAGCAGCTTGGTGGCGGGGGGGCCGGGAGATACGCAGTATTTT,CASSLVAGGPGDTQYF,TRBJ2-3,TRBV5-4,once,TRBD2
TGTGCCAGCAGCTCCGCCTACGAGCAGTACTTC,CASSSAYEQYF,TRBJ2-7,TRBV7-2,NA,NA
TGTGCCAGCAGCACAAGGACTAGCGGGAGGTATGAGCAGTTCTTC,CASSTRTSGRYEQFF,TRBJ2-1,TRBV7-9,once,TRBD2
TGTGCCAGCAGTGATACTACAGGACGGGACGAGCAGTACTTC,CASSDTTGRDEQYF,TRBJ2-7,TRBV25-1,NA,NA
TGTGCCAGCAGCCTACAGGGAAGCAATCAGCCCCAGCATTTT,CASSLQGSNQPQHF,TRBJ1-5,TRBV27,NA,NA
TGTGCCAGCAGTCGACAGATCTACTACGAGCAGTACTTC,CASSRQIYYEQYF,TRBJ2-7,TRBV6-2/TRBV6-3,NA,NA
TGTGCCAGCAGTGAGGACTGGAAAGCCTACAATGAGCAGTTCTTC,CASSEDWKAYNEQFF,TRBJ2-1,TRBV28,NA,NA
TGTGCCAGCAGCTTGATTGAGTACACCGGGGAGCTGTTTTTT,CASSLIEYTGELFF,TRBJ2-2,TRBV11-1,NA,NA
TGTGCCAGTAATCCCCCCCCTCCCAACTATGGCTACACCTTC,CASNPPPPNYGYTF,TRBJ1-2,TRBV19,NA,NA
TGTGCCAGCAGTCCCGGACAGGGTAGATATGGCTACACCTTC,CASSPGQGRYGYTF,TRBJ1-2,TRBV6-4,few,TRBD1
TGTGCCAGCAGCTTGGTTTTTCGGACAGGGGACACTGAAGCTTTCTTT,CASSLVFRTGDTEAFF,TRBJ1-1,TRBV5-6,NA,TRBD1
TGTGCCAGCAGCGAGCAAAAGGGGGCGCATGGCTACACCTTC,CASSEQKGAHGYTF,TRBJ1-2,TRBV9,once,TRBD1
TGTGCCAGCAGCTTAGGTCCATTCACCTACGAGCAGTACTTC,CASSLGPFTYEQYF,TRBJ2-7,TRBV7-6,NA,NA
TGCGCCAGCAGCTCCCCGCAGGGTCAGCCCCAGCATTTT,CASSSPQGQPQHF,TRBJ1-5,TRBV4-1,NA,NA
TGTGCCAGCAGCCTCGGCACAGATACGCAGTATTTT,CASSLGTDTQYF,TRBJ2-3,TRBV6-5,NA,NA
TGTGCCAGTAGGATGGCGGGGGGGTACCAAGAGACCCAGTACTTC,CASRMAGGYQETQYF,TRBJ2-5,TRBV19,once,TRBD2
TGTGCCGCCTGGACAGGGGGGACCTACGAGCAGTACTTC,CAAWTGGTYEQYF,TRBJ2-7,TRBV10-3,NA,TRBD1